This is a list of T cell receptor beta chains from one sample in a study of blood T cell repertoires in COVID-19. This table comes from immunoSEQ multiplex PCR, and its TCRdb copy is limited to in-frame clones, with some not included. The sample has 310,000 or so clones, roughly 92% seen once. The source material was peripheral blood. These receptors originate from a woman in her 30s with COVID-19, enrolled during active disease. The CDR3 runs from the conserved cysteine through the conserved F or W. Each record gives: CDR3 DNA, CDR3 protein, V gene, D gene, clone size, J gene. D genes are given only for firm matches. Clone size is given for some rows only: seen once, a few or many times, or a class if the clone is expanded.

TGTGCCACCAGTGCCGAGACAGGGGATTTTGGTAGCGGGGAGCTGTTTTTT | CATSAETGDFGSGELFF | TRBV24-1 | TRBD1 | NA | TRBJ2-2
TGTGCCAGCGGGACTAGCGACACCGGGGAGCTGTTTTTT | CASGTSDTGELFF | TRBV6-4 | TRBD2 | NA | TRBJ2-2
TGTGCCAGCAGCGTAGGCCAGCGGGAGTGGGCCGGGGAGCTGTTTTTT | CASSVGQREWAGELFF | TRBV9 | TRBD2 | NA | TRBJ2-2
TGTGCCAGCAGCCCCCGGGACATTCTTTTGAGCTCCTACAATGAGCAGTTCTTC | CASSPRDILLSSYNEQFF | TRBV5-4 | NA | NA | TRBJ2-1
TGTGCCAGCAGCGTAGGGACAGGGGTCCCAGAGACCCAGTACTTC | CASSVGTGVPETQYF | TRBV9 | TRBD1 | NA | TRBJ2-5
TGTGCCAGCAGCAGCGACAGGGCGGGAAACACCATATATTTT | CASSSDRAGNTIYF | TRBV3-1/TRBV3-2 | TRBD1 | few | TRBJ1-3
TGTGCCAGCAGTCCCGGGGACAGGGCAAACAATGAGCAGTTCTTC | CASSPGDRANNEQFF | TRBV27 | TRBD1 | NA | TRBJ2-1
TGCGCCAGCAGCTTGGGGCCCGGGGAGCTGTTTTTT | CASSLGPGELFF | TRBV5-1 | NA | NA | TRBJ2-2
TGTGCCAGCAGTGGGGGGACAGGCCTCTACGAGCAGTACTTC | CASSGGTGLYEQYF | TRBV25-1 | TRBD1 | NA | TRBJ2-7
TGTGCCAGCAGCTTAGATTACGGACAGGGAAGGTTCACTGAAGCTTTCTTT | CASSLDYGQGRFTEAFF | TRBV11-2 | TRBD1 | once | TRBJ1-1
TGTGCCAGCAGTTACTCGCCGGGGGGCTCCTACAATGAGCAGTTCTTC | CASSYSPGGSYNEQFF | TRBV6-5 | TRBD2 | NA | TRBJ2-1
TGTGCCAGCAGCTCCAGCGGGAGCGATGAGCAGTTCTTC | CASSSSGSDEQFF | TRBV5-4 | TRBD2 | NA | TRBJ2-1
TGTGCCAGCAGCTTGAATGCAGGGGCAAACTATGGCTACACCTTC | CASSLNAGANYGYTF | TRBV5-5 | NA | NA | TRBJ1-2
TGTGCCACCTCTCTCAGGGGGTTCCAAGAGACCCAGTACTTC | CATSLRGFQETQYF | TRBV19 | TRBD1 | once | TRBJ2-5
TGTGCCTGGAGTGTAATCGCGGGAGTGGGAGGCTACACCTTC | CAWSVIAGVGGYTF | TRBV30 | NA | NA | TRBJ1-2
TGTGCCAGCAGCCAAGAGACAGGGGACTATGGCTACACCTTC | CASSQETGDYGYTF | TRBV3-1/TRBV3-2 | TRBD1 | NA | TRBJ1-2
TGTGCCAGCAGCTTCTTACTAGCGGGCCCAGATACGCAGTATTTT | CASSFLLAGPDTQYF | TRBV7-8 | TRBD2 | NA | TRBJ2-3
TGTGCCAGCAGCTTGGGACAGATCTACGAGCAGTACTTC | CASSLGQIYEQYF | TRBV5-6 | NA | NA | TRBJ2-7
TGTGCCAGCAGTGAAGGACAGGGAGGCCAGCCCCAGCATTTT | CASSEGQGGQPQHF | TRBV2 | TRBD1 | NA | TRBJ1-5
TGTGCCTGGAGTCCACAGGGGAACTATGGCTACACCTTC | CAWSPQGNYGYTF | TRBV30 | TRBD1 | NA | TRBJ1-2
TGCAGCGTTGCCTCCGGAGGGTACGGCTACACCTTC | CSVASGGYGYTF | TRBV29-1 | NA | NA | TRBJ1-2
TGTGCCAGCAGCCTTGGACAGGGTCCCACTGGGGCCAACGTCCTGACTTTC | CASSLGQGPTGANVLTF | TRBV7-3 | TRBD1 | few | TRBJ2-6
TGCGCCAGACGCGACAGATTGAACACTGAAGCTTTCTTT | CARRDRLNTEAFF | TRBV10-2 | NA | NA | TRBJ1-1
TGTGCCAGCAGCAAAGGTCTCCTGTCCCCGGGACTAGTGTCTCTCCATGAGCAGTTCTTC | CASSKGLLSPGLVSLHEQFF | TRBV21-1 | NA | NA | TRBJ2-1
TGCGCCAGCTCTAACCCGGGACTAGCGGTCCGGGGGTCGGATACGCAGTATTTT | CASSNPGLAVRGSDTQYF | TRBV5-1 | TRBD2 | NA | TRBJ2-3
TGTGCCAGCAGCACCGGGACAGCCTACGAGCAGTACTTC | CASSTGTAYEQYF | TRBV11-2 | TRBD1 | NA | TRBJ2-7
TGTGCCAGCAGTCCGGGACAGGGGAATTCACCCCTCCACTTT | CASSPGQGNSPLHF | TRBV11-2 | TRBD1 | NA | TRBJ1-6
TGTGCCAGTAGTACCCACAGGGGGGTAGAGACCCAGTACTTC | CASSTHRGVETQYF | TRBV19 | TRBD1 | NA | TRBJ2-5
TGTGCCAGCAGTAGTCGACAGGGGGCTGAAGCTTTCTTT | CASSSRQGAEAFF | TRBV2 | TRBD1 | few | TRBJ1-1
TGCGCCAGCAGTGAGCTGGCTAGCGGAGAGCAGTTCTTC | CASSELASGEQFF | TRBV10-1 | TRBD2 | NA | TRBJ2-1
TGTGCCAGCAGTGAACAGGAGAACACTGAAGCTTTCTTT | CASSEQENTEAFF | TRBV6-4 | NA | NA | TRBJ1-1
TGTGCCAGCGGGACGACAGGGTCCGTCGGGGATGAGCAGTTCTTC | CASGTTGSVGDEQFF | TRBV2 | TRBD1 | NA | TRBJ2-1
TGTGCCAGCAGCTTATCGTACGAGCAGTACTTC | CASSLSYEQYF | TRBV7-8 | NA | NA | TRBJ2-7
TGTGCCAGCAGCCGTAGTGACAGGGGGCGAACGGAGACCCAGTACTTC | CASSRSDRGRTETQYF | TRBV7-9 | TRBD1 | once | TRBJ2-5
TGTGTCCGAGGTGCGAACACTGAAGCTTTCTTT | CVRGANTEAFF | TRBV28 | NA | NA | TRBJ1-1
TGTGCCAGCAGCTTAGTAAATAGCGGGGGGGACAATGAGCAGTTCTTC | CASSLVNSGGDNEQFF | TRBV11-3 | TRBD2 | NA | TRBJ2-1
TGTGCCAGTAGAGACAGGGTAGGCACCGGGGAGCTGTTTTTT | CASRDRVGTGELFF | TRBV19 | TRBD1 | NA | TRBJ2-2
TGTGCCAGCAGTTACGGGACAACCTACGAGCAGTACTTC | CASSYGTTYEQYF | TRBV6-6 | NA | once | TRBJ2-7
TGTGCCAGCAGTTTTCGGACAGGGCCCACCGGGGAGCTGTTTTTT | CASSFRTGPTGELFF | TRBV28 | TRBD1 | NA | TRBJ2-2
TGTGCCAGCAGCGTAGGTATAGGGAGTGGATATAGTTCACCCCTCCACTTT | CASSVGIGSGYSSPLHF | TRBV9 | NA | NA | TRBJ1-6
TGTGCCAGTACCCAACTTTATCGGCGGGCTAGCGGGAGGGAGGATGAGCAGTTCTTC | CASTQLYRRASGREDEQFF | TRBV19 | TRBD2 | NA | TRBJ2-1
TGTGCCAGCAGCTTGGTCCGGACAGGGGCACATGAGCAGTTCTTC | CASSLVRTGAHEQFF | TRBV5-5 | TRBD1 | NA | TRBJ2-1
TGTGCCAGCAGCCTAATGCCGGGACAGGGGCCGGGCATCGGCACTGAAGCTTTCTTT | CASSLMPGQGPGIGTEAFF | TRBV6-7 | TRBD1 | NA | TRBJ1-1
TGCGCCAGCAGCCAAGTAGATCCGAACACCGGGGAGCTGTTTTTT | CASSQVDPNTGELFF | TRBV4-1 | NA | once | TRBJ2-2
TGCGCCAGCAGCCTTCAACCCGACAGGGGGGAGCTGTTTTTT | CASSLQPDRGELFF | TRBV5-1 | NA | NA | TRBJ2-2
TGTGCCAGCAGTTACTCGGGGACTTTGTACTTC | CASSYSGTLYF | TRBV6-5 | NA | NA | TRBJ2-5
TGCGCCAGCAGCTTGCAGGGGGAAGATGGCTACACCTTC | CASSLQGEDGYTF | TRBV5-1 | TRBD1 | NA | TRBJ1-2
TGCGCCAGCAGCCAAGCCGGGTCGGGATTGAACACTGAAGCTTTCTTT | CASSQAGSGLNTEAFF | TRBV4-1 | NA | NA | TRBJ1-1
TGCGCCAGCAGCCGATTGCAGGGGGAAGAGCCCCAGCATTTT | CASSRLQGEEPQHF | TRBV5-1 | TRBD1 | NA | TRBJ1-5
TGTGCCAGTAGTGTCGGGGACAGGGACCCACCCCTCCACTTT | CASSVGDRDPPLHF | TRBV19 | TRBD1 | few | TRBJ1-6